What follows describes a single T cell receptor (beta chain). These data come from a study of shared clonotypes between healthy human individuals. The V segment lost 3 bases and the J segment 5 bases; nucleotides outside the gene matches: 6. CDR3 size: 15 residues. The V gene's germline CDR1 is SGDLS and CDR2 YYNGEE. The assay was immunoSEQ multiplex PCR, and TCRdb's table has in-frame clones only and misses some. The sample holds approximately 740,000 clones, 74% seen once. The genes are TRBV9 and TRBJ2-1; 9 nucleotides align to TRBD2. The clonotype was recovered from a woman in her 30s in good health. Source material: memory CD4+ T cells sorted from blood. The subset denotes: CD45RA-negative fraction. DNA for the CDR3: TGTGCCAGCAGCGGGGGGACTAGCCAACACAATGAGCAGTTCTTC. This sequence encodes CASSGGTSQHNEQFF.